The 6 T cell receptor beta chains below all came from one sample that was sequenced in a study of blood T cell repertoires in COVID-19. The table came from immunoSEQ multiplex PCR; TCRdb's copy has only in-frame clones and leaves some out. The profile shows roughly 330,000 clones, around 83% of them singletons. What was sequenced was peripheral blood. These receptors were obtained from a woman between 45 and 60 years old with acute or convalescent COVID-19.

The chain has TRBV30 and TRBJ1-4, with D possibly matching TRBD1 (6 bases). The CDR3 is 14 residues long. Trimming left V 1 base short and J 7 bases short, with 13 bases between. Germline CDR1 reads GTSNPN; CDR2 reads SVGIG (reference sequence). DNA of the CDR3: TGTGCCTGGAGTGCGACAGGCCCTGGTGAAAAACTGTTTTTT. Protein sequence: CAWSATGPGEKLFF.

The V gene is TRBV7-9, the J gene TRBJ2-1; 12 bases are a match to TRBD2. V was pared by 6 bases and J by 5 bases, with 5 bases of the junction left unmatched. This CDR3 has 15 residues. Germline V lookup: CDR1 SEHNR, CDR2 FQNEAQ (reference sequence). CDR3 region: CASRLTSGGNNEQFF. CDR3 in DNA: TGTGCCAGCAGACTCACTAGCGGGGGGAACAATGAGCAGTTCTTC.

The chain has TRBV7-9 and TRBJ2-5; D is undetermined. Trimming pared 4 bases from V and 0 bases from J, leaving 9 bases between. Germline V gene data show CDR1 as SEHNR and CDR2 as FQNEAQ (reference sequence). CDR3 length: 14 amino acids. This chain's CDR3 is CASSSQVYQETQYF. The DNA for the CDR3 is TGTGCCAGCAGCTCCCAGGTATACCAAGAGACCCAGTACTTC.

This chain joins TRBV30 and TRBJ2-3; D possibly corresponds to TRBD2 (5 bases). This CDR3 spans 15 amino acids. Germline V gives CDR1 GTSNPN, CDR2 SVGIG (reference sequence). V lost 1 base, J lost 0 bases, and 11 bases lay in between. CDR3 sequence (DNA): TGTGCCTGGAGTGGGCCCGGGAAAAGCACAGATACGCAGTATTTT. Amino acids: CAWSGPGKSTDTQYF.

The CDR3 region has the DNA TGTGCCAGCAGCTCGGGGGGGTCTGACTATGGCTACACCTTC. It yields the protein CASSSGGSDYGYTF. The V call is TRBV9, the J call TRBJ1-2; weak D call: TRBD1 (5 bases). V was cut by 4 bases and J by 3 bases, with 13 bases left in between. The germline V gene has CDR1 SGDLS and CDR2 YYNGEE. CDR3 length: 14 residues. The full variable domain, with the rest looked up from reference TRBV9 and TRBJ1-2, is DSGVTQTPKHLITATGQRVTLRCSPRSGDLSVYWYQQSLDQGLQFLIQYYNGEERAKGNILERFSAQQFPDLHSELNLSSLELGDSALYFCASSSGGSDYGYTFGSGTRLTVV.

The CDR3 DNA reads as TGTGCCAGCAGCTCAGGAGGTTCTGTGGAGACCCAGTACTTC. It encodes CASSSGGSVETQYF. The rearrangement joins TRBV5-4 to TRBJ2-5; TRBD2 might be the D (5 bases). Trimming shortened V by 3 bases and J by 5 bases, and 14 bases separated the two germline ends. Germline assignment: CDR1 SGHNT and CDR2 YYREEE (reference sequence). This CDR3 has 14 amino acids.